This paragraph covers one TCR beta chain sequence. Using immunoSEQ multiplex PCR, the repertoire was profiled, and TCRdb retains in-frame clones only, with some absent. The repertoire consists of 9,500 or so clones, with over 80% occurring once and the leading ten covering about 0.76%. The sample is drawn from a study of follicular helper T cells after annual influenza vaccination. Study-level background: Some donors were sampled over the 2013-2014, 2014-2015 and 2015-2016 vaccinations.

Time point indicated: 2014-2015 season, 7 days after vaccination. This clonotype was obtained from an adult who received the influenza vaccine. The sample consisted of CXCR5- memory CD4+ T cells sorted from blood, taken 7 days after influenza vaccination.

CDR3 DNA: TGTGCCAGCAGCTTATCACCTGCCCTGCAGTTCTTC. Translated, it gives CASSLSPALQFF. This chain joins TRBV7-2 and TRBJ2-1; D is unclear. The CDR3 is 12 residues long. Trimming took off 2 bases at V and 12 bases at J, with 11 bases between the two ends. The germline V gene encodes CDR1 SGHTA and CDR2 FQGNSA. The complete variable domain, with remaining parts taken from reference TRBV7-2 and TRBJ2-1, reads GAGVSQSPSNKVTEKGKDVELRCDPISGHTALYWYRQSLGQGLEFLIYFQGNSAPDKSGLPSDRFSAERTGGSVSTLTIQRTQQEDSAVYLCASSLSPALQFFGPGTRLTVL.